A selection of T cell receptor beta chains follows, all from one sample in a study of identical twins. TCRdb reprocessed the 5' RACE reads via MiXCR and lists one record per CDR3 protein. The repertoire holds approximately 300,000 distinct CDR3 sequences, with less than 9.5% as singletons. Another study also made use of these data, one on yellow fever vaccine responses in identical twins.

The sample taken for sequencing was CD8+ T cells sorted from blood. Receptor source: a woman between 18 and 29 years old in good health. Both conserved end residues are part of each CDR3. The order of the fields is J gene, D gene, V gene, clone size, CDR3 DNA, CDR3 protein. D genes are given only for firm matches. For some rows the clone size is stated as once, few or many, or as a class when expanded; others skip it.

TRBJ2-7 | TRBD2 | TRBV12-3/TRBV12-4 | many | TGTGCCAGCAGTCCACCTGTAAGACTAGCGCCTTACTACGAGCAGTACTTC | CASSPPVRLAPYYEQYF
TRBJ2-5 | NA | TRBV3-1 | many | TGTGCCAGCAGCCAAATTGAGGAACGGGAGACCCAGTACTTC | CASSQIEERETQYF
TRBJ2-2 | NA | TRBV6-2/TRBV6-3 | few | TGTGCCAGCAGTCCCTCGTTCGGGGAGCTGTTTTTT | CASSPSFGELFF
TRBJ2-7 | NA | TRBV29-1 | few | TGCAGCGTAACTGGACAGTCCCTTCTAACCTACGAGCAGTACTTC | CSVTGQSLLTYEQYF
TRBJ2-7 | TRBD2 | TRBV20-1 | few | TGCAGTGCTAGAGCCCTAGCGGGCGAAACCTACGAGCAGTACTTC | CSARALAGETYEQYF
TRBJ2-1 | TRBD2 | TRBV5-6 | few | TGTGCCAGCAGCCACCGGGGGGGCCATCGGGGTGAGCAGTTCTTC | CASSHRGGHRGEQFF
TRBJ2-1 | TRBD1 | TRBV5-1 | few | TGCGCCAGCAGCTTGGGACAGGGGGACTGGGATGAGCAGTTCTTC | CASSLGQGDWDEQFF
TRBJ2-7 | TRBD1 | TRBV6-7 | NA | TGTGCCAGCAGTTCCGTCCTATTATCCGGGACAGTTAAAAGCTGGATTTGCTGCGAGCAGTACTTC | CASSSVLLSGTVKSWICCEQYF
TRBJ2-3 | NA | TRBV13 | NA | TGTGCCAGCATGAGGGGTGCGGCAGATACGCAGTATTTT | CASMRGAADTQYF
TRBJ1-1 | NA | TRBV19 | NA | TGTGCCAGTAGCCCGTTGCTAAGGACTGAAGCTTTCTTT | CASSPLLRTEAFF
TRBJ1-1 | NA | TRBV11-2 | NA | TGTGCCAGCAGCCCCGCCGGGCCTTTGAGCACTGAAGCTTTCTTT | CASSPAGPLSTEAFF
TRBJ1-3 | TRBD1 | TRBV29-1 | NA | TGCAGCGTTGTGGGACAGGGAAACACCATATATTTT | CSVVGQGNTIYF
TRBJ2-7 | NA | TRBV7-9 | NA | TGTGCCAGCATCCCCGTGGCAGGCGACGAGCAGTACTTC | CASIPVAGDEQYF
TRBJ2-7 | TRBD1 | TRBV7-9 | NA | TGTGCCAGCAGCTCTGCAGGGGGCTACGAGCAGTACTTC | CASSSAGGYEQYF
TRBJ2-7 | TRBD1 | TRBV29-1 | NA | TGCAGCGTGTGGACAGGGGCGAAATACGAGCAGTACTTC | CSVWTGAKYEQYF
TRBJ1-2 | TRBD1 | TRBV12-3/TRBV12-4 | many | TGTGCCAGCAGCCGACCCCAGGACAGGAAGTATGGCTACACCTTC | CASSRPQDRKYGYTF
TRBJ2-7 | NA | TRBV3-1 | many | TGTGCCAGCAGCCATGATAGGGGAGACAGCCCCTACGAGCAGTACTTC | CASSHDRGDSPYEQYF
TRBJ2-2 | NA | TRBV4-1 | NA | TGCGCCAGCAGCCAAGACGGATGGAGAATGGGAACCGGGGAGCTGTTTTTT | CASSQDGWRMGTGELFF
TRBJ1-5 | NA | TRBV24-1 | many | TGTGCCACCAGTGGGAGGGCAGCCAATCAGCCCCAGCATTTT | CATSGRAANQPQHF
TRBJ2-7 | NA | TRBV20-1 | many | TGCAGTGCTAGACGAGGGGAACCCTACGAGCAGTACTTC | CSARRGEPYEQYF
TRBJ2-7 | NA | TRBV20-1 | few | TGCAGTGCTAGAGATCCTACAGAATACGAGCAGTACTTC | CSARDPTEYEQYF
TRBJ2-5 | NA | TRBV15 | many | TGTGCCACCAGCAGAGATGTTGGGGGAGATGGGGAGACCCAGTACTTC | CATSRDVGGDGETQYF
TRBJ2-3 | NA | TRBV2 | NA | TGTGCCAGCCGCCCAAATAGACAGATCACAGATACGCAGTATTTT | CASRPNRQITDTQYF
TRBJ2-7 | TRBD1 | TRBV7-2 | few | TGTGCCAGCAGCTTACGACAGGGGGCTTATATCTCCGACGAGCAGTACTTC | CASSLRQGAYISDEQYF
TRBJ2-3 | TRBD2 | TRBV10-3 | few | TGTGCTTCGCAGGGTAGCGGGGGGGCGACAGATACGCAGTATTTT | CASQGSGGATDTQYF
TRBJ2-2 | NA | TRBV5-1 | medium-sized | TGCGCCAGCTCCAGGAACACCGGGGAGCTGTTTTTT | CASSRNTGELFF
TRBJ2-7 | NA | TRBV10-2 | many | TGCGCCAGCAGTGATGTTGGAACGGCCCCCTACGAGCAGTACTTC | CASSDVGTAPYEQYF
TRBJ2-2 | NA | TRBV4-3 | NA | TGCGCCAGCAGCCAGGGAGGGACAGGCCCGGCCGGGGAGCTGTTTTTT | CASSQGGTGPAGELFF
TRBJ2-7 | TRBD1 | TRBV5-1 | few | TGCGCCAGCAGACCTACAGGGGGCGAATACGAGCAGTACTTC | CASRPTGGEYEQYF
TRBJ2-2 | NA | TRBV19 | few | TGTGCCAGTAGTATAGGGGCAGGGGCCGTGAACACCGGGGAGCTGTTTTTT | CASSIGAGAVNTGELFF
TRBJ1-5 | NA | TRBV5-1 | many | TGCGCCAGCAGCTTGGGATCCACCGCGGGAGATCAGCCCCAGCATTTT | CASSLGSTAGDQPQHF
TRBJ1-2 | TRBD1 | TRBV6-1 | few | TGTGCCAGCAGTACCGGTTCAGGGGGCACCCCCGGCTACACCTTC | CASSTGSGGTPGYTF
TRBJ2-3 | NA | TRBV6-2/TRBV6-3 | many | TGTGCCAGCAGTTACTCGAGGGGGGACACGCAGTATTTT | CASSYSRGDTQYF
TRBJ2-5 | NA | TRBV2 | few | TGTGCCAGCAGTGAGGAGAGGGAGACCCAGTACTTC | CASSEERETQYF
TRBJ2-7 | TRBD2 | TRBV7-3 | NA | TGTGCCAGCAGCGAAGCGGGGGGGATATTCAACGAGCAGTACTTC | CASSEAGGIFNEQYF
TRBJ2-7 | NA | TRBV7-2 | few | TGTGCCAGCAGCCTCACTGGACCGCCGTACGAGCAGTACTTC | CASSLTGPPYEQYF
TRBJ2-7 | TRBD1 | TRBV4-2 | many | TGTGCCAGCAGCCAATGGGGGACAGGGGATTACTACGAGCAGTACTTC | CASSQWGTGDYYEQYF
TRBJ2-7 | TRBD1 | TRBV20-1 | few | TGCAGTGCCCGCCGACAGGGGGGATTTTCGGAGCAGTACTTC | CSARRQGGFSEQYF
TRBJ2-7 | NA | TRBV28 | many | TGTGCCAGCAGTGGGGCCTGGGAGCAGTACTTC | CASSGAWEQYF
TRBJ2-1 | NA | TRBV9 | NA | TGTGCCAGCAGCGGGCGAAGGGCGGATGAGCAGTTCTTC | CASSGRRADEQFF
TRBJ2-1 | NA | TRBV19 | NA | TGTGCCAGTCGCTTCAGCTCCTACAATGAGCAGTTCTTC | CASRFSSYNEQFF
TRBJ2-3 | NA | TRBV5-6 | few | TGTGCCAGCAGCTTGGGGCACCCCGGAAGCACAGATACGCAGTATTTT | CASSLGHPGSTDTQYF
TRBJ2-7 | NA | TRBV28 | few | TGTGCCAGCAGTCACATGGGGACACGACTCTACGAGCAGTACTTC | CASSHMGTRLYEQYF
TRBJ2-7 | NA | TRBV29-1 | many | TGCAGCGTGGGCCGGGACGGACCCGATGAGCAGTACTTC | CSVGRDGPDEQYF
TRBJ2-1 | TRBD1 | TRBV5-1 | many | TGCGCCAGCAGCTTACCAAGGGGGGAAACGACAGGGGGGTCCTACAATGAGCAGTTCTTC | CASSLPRGETTGGSYNEQFF
TRBJ2-3 | NA | TRBV28 | many | TGTGCCAGCAGTTTATATTCTGGAGGCACAGATACGCAGTATTTT | CASSLYSGGTDTQYF
TRBJ2-3 | NA | TRBV6-1 | few | TGTGCCAGCAGTCCACTCAACACTTTAGGTAGCAACCAGGATACGCAGTATTTT | CASSPLNTLGSNQDTQYF
TRBJ2-7 | NA | TRBV19 | NA | TGTGCCAGTAGTAGCGCGGGACAGAGCTACGAGCAGTACTTC | CASSSAGQSYEQYF
TRBJ2-7 | NA | TRBV28 | NA | TGTGCCAGCAGTTTAGCCCCTTCGGACAACACCTACGAGCAGTACTTC | CASSLAPSDNTYEQYF
TRBJ2-1 | NA | TRBV5-4 | few | TGTGCCAGCAGCGCACTGGCAGGTGAGCAGTTCTTC | CASSALAGEQFF
TRBJ2-7 | NA | TRBV6-2/TRBV6-3 | few | TGTGCCAGCACCCTATTGGGCGGGATAAGATCCTACGAGCAGTACTTC | CASTLLGGIRSYEQYF
TRBJ2-1 | TRBD2 | TRBV27 | many | TGTGCCAGCAGCCCGACTAGCGGGAGGGATCGTGAGCAGTTCTTC | CASSPTSGRDREQFF
TRBJ1-2 | NA | TRBV29-1 | many | TGCAGCGCCGTCGTAGGTCTCTATGGCTACACCTTC | CSAVVGLYGYTF
TRBJ2-4 | NA | TRBV7-9 | few | TGTGCCAGCAGCCCCCCGGGGACACCCCCGTACTTC | CASSPPGTPPYF
TRBJ2-7 | NA | TRBV28 | many | TGTGCCAGCAGACGTAAAGGGACATTGTTCACCTACGAGCAGTACTTC | CASRRKGTLFTYEQYF
TRBJ2-6 | TRBD1 | TRBV9 | NA | TGTGCCAGCAGCATCTACCGGGACAGGGTTTCTTCTGGGGCCAACGTCCTGACTTTC | CASSIYRDRVSSGANVLTF
TRBJ2-2 | NA | TRBV20-1 | NA | TGCAGTGCTAGAGAATCGGTTGTACGGCCGAGCACCGGGGAGCTGTTTTTT | CSARESVVRPSTGELFF
TRBJ2-3 | NA | TRBV4-3 | few | TGCGCCAGCAGCCAAGGGGGACCAAGCACAGATACGCAGTATTTT | CASSQGGPSTDTQYF
TRBJ1-1 | NA | TRBV7-9 | many | TGTGCCAGCAGCTTAGTTGCTTCTGAAGCTTTCTTT | CASSLVASEAFF
TRBJ2-1 | NA | TRBV6-5 | many | TGTGCCAGCAGTTACGGACTAGGGGGGAGCGCCGAGCAGTTCTTC | CASSYGLGGSAEQFF